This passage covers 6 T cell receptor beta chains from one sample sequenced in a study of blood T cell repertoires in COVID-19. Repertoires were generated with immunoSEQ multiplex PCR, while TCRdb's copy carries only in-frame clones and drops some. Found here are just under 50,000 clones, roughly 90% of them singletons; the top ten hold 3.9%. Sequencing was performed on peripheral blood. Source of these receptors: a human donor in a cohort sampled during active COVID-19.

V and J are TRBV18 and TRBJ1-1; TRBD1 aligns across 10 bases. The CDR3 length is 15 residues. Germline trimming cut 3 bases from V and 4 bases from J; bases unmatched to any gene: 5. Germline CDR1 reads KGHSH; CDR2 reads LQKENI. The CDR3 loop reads CASSPGQGGTTEAFF. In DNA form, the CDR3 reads TGTGCCAGCTCACCCGGACAGGGGGGTACCACTGAAGCTTTCTTT.

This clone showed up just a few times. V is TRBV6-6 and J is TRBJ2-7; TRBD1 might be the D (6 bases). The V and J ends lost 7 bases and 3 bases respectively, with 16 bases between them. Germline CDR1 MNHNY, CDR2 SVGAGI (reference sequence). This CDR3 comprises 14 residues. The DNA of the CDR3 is TGTGCCAGCACCACCCGAGTGGACAGCTACGAGCAGTACTTC. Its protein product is CASTTRVDSYEQYF.

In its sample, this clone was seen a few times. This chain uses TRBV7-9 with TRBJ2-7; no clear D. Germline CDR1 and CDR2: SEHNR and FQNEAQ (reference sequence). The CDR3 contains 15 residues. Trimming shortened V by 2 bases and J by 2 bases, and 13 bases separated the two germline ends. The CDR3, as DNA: TGTGCCAGCAGCTTAAGTGGTGACATCACCTACGAGCAGTACGTC. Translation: CASSLSGDITYEQYV.

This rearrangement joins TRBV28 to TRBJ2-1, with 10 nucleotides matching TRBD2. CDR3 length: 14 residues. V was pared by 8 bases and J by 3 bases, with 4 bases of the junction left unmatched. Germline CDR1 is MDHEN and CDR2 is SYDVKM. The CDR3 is CASVTSGDYNEQFF. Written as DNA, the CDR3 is TGTGCCAGCGTAACTAGCGGGGACTACAATGAGCAGTTCTTC.

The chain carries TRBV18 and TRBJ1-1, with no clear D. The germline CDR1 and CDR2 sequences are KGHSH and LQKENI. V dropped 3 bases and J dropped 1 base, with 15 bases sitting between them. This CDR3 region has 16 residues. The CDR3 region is CASSPNAQVTNTEAFF. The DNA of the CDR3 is TGTGCCAGCTCACCCAACGCCCAGGTAACGAACACTGAAGCTTTCTTT.

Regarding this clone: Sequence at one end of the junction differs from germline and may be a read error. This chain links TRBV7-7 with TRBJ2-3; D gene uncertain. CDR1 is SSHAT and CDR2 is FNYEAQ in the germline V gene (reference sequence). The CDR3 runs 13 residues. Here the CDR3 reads CASSLQRSNTQYF. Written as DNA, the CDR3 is TGTGCTAGCAGCCTACAACGGAGTAATACGCAGTATTTT. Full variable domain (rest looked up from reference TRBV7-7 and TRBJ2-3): GAGVSQSPRYKVTKRGQDVTLRCDPISSHATLYWYQQALGQGPEFLTYFNYEAQPDKSGLPSDRFSAERPEGSISTLTIQRTEQRDSAMYRCASSLQRSNTQYFGPGTRLTVL.